This T cell receptor (beta chain) appears in the sequencing data of a study of molecular identifiers for immune sequencing clone quantification. CDR3 length equals 12 residues. With V trimmed by 1 base and J by 15 bases, 5 bases remained unmatched. The V gene's germline CDR1 is SGHTA and CDR2 FQGNSA. TCRdb redid the calling of the PCR reads with MiXCR, one entry per CDR3 protein. The table includes over 550,000 distinct CDR3 sequences, approximately 24% detected once. The chain carries TRBV7-2 and TRBJ2-1; 8 nucleotides match TRBD1. Sequencing used naive CD8+ T cells from blood, with Jurkat cell RNA spiked in. Subset: FACS-sorted CD8+CD4-CCR7+CD45RA+ naive T cells. The receptor comes from a human donor in good health. Some libraries in this study had Jurkat cell RNA spiked in. As DNA, the CDR3 is TGTGCCAGCAGCTTAGGGTACAGGGGGTGGTTCTTC. Protein product: CASSLGYRGWFF.